This T cell receptor beta chain was found in a study of immune evolution from preneoplasia to lung adenocarcinoma. Germline-derived CDR1 and CDR2 are SGHAT and FQNNGV. The CDR3 covers 16 residues. V dropped 3 bases and J dropped 0 bases, with 12 bases sitting between them. General study findings and limits: Normal lung had highest clonality; later lesions appeared denser, more diverse. Normal lung had the highest top T cell clone frequencies.

Details on this clone: Its antigen is currently unknown.

The protocol was immunoSEQ multiplex PCR, while the TCRdb copy is restricted to in-frame clones and leaves out a portion. This table holds about 3,500 clones, approximately 73% found once. The clonotype originates from a person aged 55-80 years with lung adenocarcinoma. This chain joins TRBV11-2 and TRBJ1-3, with D perhaps matching TRBD1 (5 bases). Sequencing input: FFPE minimally invasive lung adenocarcinoma tissue. CDR3: CASSLAGLDSGNTIYF. The CDR3 DNA reads as TGTGCCAGCAGCTTGGCAGGGCTGGACTCTGGAAACACCATATATTTT.